Listed below are T cell receptor beta chains from one sample, sequenced in a study of technical replicates of blood from four donors. Profiling relied on immunoSEQ multiplex PCR, and the TCRdb table lists in-frame clones only, not all of them. Seen here are roughly 72,000 clones, 85% to 95% observed once, and the top ten hold about 0.37%. The sample comprised T cells isolated from PBMCs. Receptors originate from a human donor in good health. Each CDR3 is given with its conserved first and last residue. Each record gives: V gene, J gene, clone size, D gene, CDR3 DNA, CDR3 protein. The D gene is left open where the match is weak. Clone size is not always given. Where it is, it says once, few, many or a class for expanded clones.

V: TRBV13
J: TRBJ2-5
size: few
D: NA
DNA: TGTGCCAGCAGCTTAGGCGCAGGTTGGCAAGAGACCCAGTACTTC
CDR3: CASSLGAGWQETQYF

V: TRBV18
J: TRBJ2-1
size: NA
D: TRBD1
DNA: TGTGCCAGCTCCGAGGGGGCCAATGAGCAGTTCTTC
CDR3: CASSEGANEQFF

V: TRBV13
J: TRBJ1-2
size: NA
D: NA
DNA: TGTGCCAGCAGCTCACCTATGGCACGAGGAGGTCTCTATGGCTACACCTTC
CDR3: CASSSPMARGGLYGYTF

V: TRBV4-3
J: TRBJ1-5
size: NA
D: NA
DNA: TGCGCCAGCAGCCAAGAATGGCAGATCAATCAGCCCCAGCATTTT
CDR3: CASSQEWQINQPQHF

V: TRBV5-1
J: TRBJ2-7
size: NA
D: TRBD2
DNA: TGCGCCAGCAGGTCCGGGACTAGCGGGGGGGACGAGCAGTACTTC
CDR3: CASRSGTSGGDEQYF

V: TRBV7-9
J: TRBJ1-1
size: once
D: NA
DNA: TGTGCCAGCAGCCTTACCCCAGGCACTGAAGCTTTCTTT
CDR3: CASSLTPGTEAFF

V: TRBV5-6
J: TRBJ2-1
size: NA
D: TRBD2
DNA: TGTGCCAGCAGCTCCCCCCCGGGGACTAGCGGGGAAGCCTACAATGAGCAGTTCTTC
CDR3: CASSSPPGTSGEAYNEQFF

V: TRBV29-1
J: TRBJ2-7
size: NA
D: NA
DNA: TGCAGCGTCGAACAGGGACACCGCTCCTACGAGCAGTACTTC
CDR3: CSVEQGHRSYEQYF

V: TRBV7-2
J: TRBJ1-1
size: NA
D: NA
DNA: TGTGCCAGCAGCGAGGGAGCGAACACTGAAGCTTTCTTT
CDR3: CASSEGANTEAFF

V: TRBV11-2
J: TRBJ2-3
size: once
D: NA
DNA: TGTGCCAGCAGCCTCGGACTTCGCACAGATACGCAGTATTTT
CDR3: CASSLGLRTDTQYF

V: TRBV9
J: TRBJ2-3
size: NA
D: NA
DNA: TGTGCCAGCAGCAAATCCGGCACAGATACGCAGTATTTT
CDR3: CASSKSGTDTQYF

V: TRBV4-3
J: TRBJ2-3
size: NA
D: NA
DNA: TGCGCCAGTCGTAACTGGCCTGACGGAGAGGGAGGTACAGATACGCAGTATTTT
CDR3: CASRNWPDGEGGTDTQYF

V: TRBV14
J: TRBJ2-2
size: NA
D: TRBD1
DNA: TGTGCCAGCAGCTTCCGGGACAGACCCACCGGGGAGCTGTTTTTT
CDR3: CASSFRDRPTGELFF

V: TRBV5-4
J: TRBJ2-1
size: NA
D: TRBD2
DNA: TGTGCCAGCAGCTCGGGAGTACTAGCGGGAGGTTACAATGAGCAGTTCTTC
CDR3: CASSSGVLAGGYNEQFF

V: TRBV5-5
J: TRBJ1-1
size: once
D: NA
DNA: TGTGCCAGCAGCTTGCAAGTGGTGGCCACTGAAGCTTTCTTT
CDR3: CASSLQVVATEAFF

V: TRBV18
J: TRBJ1-5
size: NA
D: NA
DNA: TGTGCCAGCTCACCTACGGAGGGGAATCAGCCCCAGCATTTT
CDR3: CASSPTEGNQPQHF

V: TRBV28
J: TRBJ2-5
size: NA
D: NA
DNA: TGTGCCAGCAGTTTAAGGGGCACCCAAGAGACCCAGTACTTC
CDR3: CASSLRGTQETQYF

V: TRBV19
J: TRBJ2-1
size: NA
D: TRBD2
DNA: TGTGCCAGCCGGCGAAGGACTAGCAGGGGCCTAGAGCAGTTCTTC
CDR3: CASRRRTSRGLEQFF

V: TRBV9
J: TRBJ2-1
size: few
D: NA
DNA: TGTGCCAGCAGCGTAAGGCGGGGCGAGCAGTTCTTC
CDR3: CASSVRRGEQFF

V: TRBV7-3
J: TRBJ2-3
size: NA
D: TRBD2
DNA: TGTGCCAGCAGCTTGAAACCCGGGACTAGCGGCTGGCACGCCGCAGATACGCAGTATTTT
CDR3: CASSLKPGTSGWHAADTQYF

V: TRBV2
J: TRBJ2-5
size: NA
D: TRBD1
DNA: TGTGCCAGCAGTGGACAGGGTTTAGGAGAGACCCAGTACTTC
CDR3: CASSGQGLGETQYF

V: TRBV28
J: TRBJ2-2
size: NA
D: NA
DNA: TGTGCCAGCAGCACCGGGTTCGGCGGGGAGCTGTTTTTT
CDR3: CASSTGFGGELFF

V: TRBV5-1
J: TRBJ2-4
size: NA
D: NA
DNA: TGCGCCAGCAGCTTGGGAGGGGGAAACATTCAGTACTTC
CDR3: CASSLGGGNIQYF

V: TRBV4-3
J: TRBJ2-3
size: NA
D: TRBD2
DNA: TGCGCCAGCAGCCCTTCGCGGGAGGGGGTGTCGGATACGCAGTATTTT
CDR3: CASSPSREGVSDTQYF

V: TRBV18
J: TRBJ2-7
size: NA
D: NA
DNA: TGTGCCAGCTCGTCAGCGGGCCCCTCCTACGAGCAGTACTTC
CDR3: CASSSAGPSYEQYF

V: TRBV19
J: TRBJ2-7
size: NA
D: NA
DNA: TGTGCCAGTAGTCCCGGCAGGGGCTACGAGCAGTACTTC
CDR3: CASSPGRGYEQYF

V: TRBV9
J: TRBJ2-5
size: NA
D: NA
DNA: TGTGCCAGCAGCGGTGATGGCGGTCCTGCGGAGACCCAGTACTTC
CDR3: CASSGDGGPAETQYF

V: TRBV4-1
J: TRBJ1-1
size: few
D: NA
DNA: TGCGCCAGCAGTCTTGGGAGGGGCCTGGCTTTCTTT
CDR3: CASSLGRGLAFF

V: TRBV19
J: TRBJ1-5
size: many
D: NA
DNA: TGTGCCAGTAGTATAGGGAGGAGTAACAATCAGCCCCAGCATTTT
CDR3: CASSIGRSNNQPQHF

V: TRBV7-9
J: TRBJ2-3
size: NA
D: TRBD2
DNA: TGTGCCAGCAGCCTCGGACTAGCGGTTAGCACAGATACGCAGTATTTT
CDR3: CASSLGLAVSTDTQYF

V: TRBV19
J: TRBJ2-7
size: NA
D: NA
DNA: TGTGCCAGTAGTATCAGTGCGGATACCTACGAGCAGTACTTC
CDR3: CASSISADTYEQYF

V: TRBV30
J: TRBJ1-1
size: NA
D: NA
DNA: TGTGCCTGGAGTAGGCCCGGGACACCGAACACTGAAGCTTTCTTT
CDR3: CAWSRPGTPNTEAFF

V: TRBV27
J: TRBJ2-7
size: NA
D: TRBD2
DNA: TGTGCCAGCAGTTTATCGAGCCTAGCGGGAGGGCCCGGCGAGCAGTACTTC
CDR3: CASSLSSLAGGPGEQYF

V: TRBV6-5
J: TRBJ2-2
size: NA
D: NA
DNA: TGTGCCAGCAGGTCCAGATCCACCGGGGAGCTGTTTTTT
CDR3: CASRSRSTGELFF

V: TRBV19
J: TRBJ2-7
size: NA
D: NA
DNA: TGTGCCAGTAGTATAGATCCAGGTAGCTACGAGCAGTACTTC
CDR3: CASSIDPGSYEQYF

V: TRBV28
J: TRBJ1-3
size: NA
D: TRBD1
DNA: TGTGCCAGCAGTTTCCCTGCTACGACAGGGCGGAACACCATATATTTT
CDR3: CASSFPATTGRNTIYF

V: TRBV30
J: TRBJ1-1
size: once
D: TRBD1
DNA: TGTGCCTGGAACCTGGGACAGGGCGGGACTGAAGCTTTCTTT
CDR3: CAWNLGQGGTEAFF

V: TRBV6-5
J: TRBJ2-7
size: few
D: TRBD2
DNA: TGTGCCAGCAGCCAAGGGACTAGCAACGAGCAGTACTTC
CDR3: CASSQGTSNEQYF

V: TRBV6-4
J: TRBJ2-1
size: NA
D: TRBD2
DNA: TGTGCCAGCAGGAAACTAGCGGGAGTCAGCAATGAGCAGTTCTTC
CDR3: CASRKLAGVSNEQFF

V: TRBV6-1
J: TRBJ1-2
size: NA
D: NA
DNA: TGTGCCAGCAGCGACTCTGGCTACACCTTC
CDR3: CASSDSGYTF

V: TRBV2
J: TRBJ2-7
size: NA
D: NA
DNA: TGTGCCAGCATCCCGGACAGAAACACTTACGAGCAGTACTTC
CDR3: CASIPDRNTYEQYF